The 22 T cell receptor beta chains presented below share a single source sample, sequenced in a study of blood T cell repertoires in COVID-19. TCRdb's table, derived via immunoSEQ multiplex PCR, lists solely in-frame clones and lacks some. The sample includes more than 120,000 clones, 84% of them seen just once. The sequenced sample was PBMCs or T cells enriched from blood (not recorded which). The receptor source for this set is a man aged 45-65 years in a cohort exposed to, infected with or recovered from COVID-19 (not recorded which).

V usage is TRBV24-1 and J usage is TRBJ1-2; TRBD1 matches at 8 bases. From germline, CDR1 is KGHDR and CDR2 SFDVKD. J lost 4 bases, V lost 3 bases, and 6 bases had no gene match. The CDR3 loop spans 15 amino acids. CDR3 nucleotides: TGTGCCACCAGTGATGGGGGACAGGAGAGCTATGGCTACACCTTC. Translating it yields CATSDGGQESYGYTF.

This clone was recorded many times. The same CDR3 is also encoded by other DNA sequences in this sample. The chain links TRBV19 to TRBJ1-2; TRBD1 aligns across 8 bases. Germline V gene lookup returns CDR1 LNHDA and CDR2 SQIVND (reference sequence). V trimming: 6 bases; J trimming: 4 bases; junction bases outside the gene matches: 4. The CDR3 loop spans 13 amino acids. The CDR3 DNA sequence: TGTGCCAGTAGCCCTGACAGGGGCTATGGCTACACCTTC. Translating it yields CASSPDRGYGYTF.

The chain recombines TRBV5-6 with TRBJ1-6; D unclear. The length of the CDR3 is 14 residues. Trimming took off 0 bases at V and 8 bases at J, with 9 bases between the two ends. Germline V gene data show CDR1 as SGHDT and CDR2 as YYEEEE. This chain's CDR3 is CASSLVSEDSPLHF. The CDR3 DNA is TGTGCCAGCAGCTTGGTAAGCGAGGATTCACCCCTCCACTTT.

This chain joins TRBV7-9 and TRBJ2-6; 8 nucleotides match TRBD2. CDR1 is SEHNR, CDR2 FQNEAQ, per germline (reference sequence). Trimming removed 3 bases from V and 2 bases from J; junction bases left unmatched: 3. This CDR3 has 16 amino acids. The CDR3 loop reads CASSFSGAAGANVLTF. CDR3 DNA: TGTGCCAGCAGCTTTAGCGGGGCTGCTGGGGCCAACGTCCTGACTTTC.

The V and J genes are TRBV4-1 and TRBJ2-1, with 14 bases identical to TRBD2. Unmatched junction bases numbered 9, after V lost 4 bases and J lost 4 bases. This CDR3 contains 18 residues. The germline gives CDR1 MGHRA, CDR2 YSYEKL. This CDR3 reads CASSLGLAGGGRYNEQFF. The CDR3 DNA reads TGCGCCAGCAGCCTCGGACTAGCGGGGGGCGGGAGATACAATGAGCAGTTCTTC.

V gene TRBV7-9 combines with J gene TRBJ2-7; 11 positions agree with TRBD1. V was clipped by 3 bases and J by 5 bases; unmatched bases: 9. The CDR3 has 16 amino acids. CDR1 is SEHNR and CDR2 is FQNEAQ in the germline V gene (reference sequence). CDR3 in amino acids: CASSFPGQGVGHEQYF. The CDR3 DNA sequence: TGTGCCAGCAGCTTCCCGGGACAGGGGGTAGGGCACGAGCAGTACTTC.

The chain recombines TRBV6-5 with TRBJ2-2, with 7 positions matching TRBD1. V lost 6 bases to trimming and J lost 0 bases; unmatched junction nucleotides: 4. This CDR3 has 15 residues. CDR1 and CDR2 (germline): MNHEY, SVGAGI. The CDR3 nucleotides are TGTGCCAGCAGGGCCGACAGGGCGAACACCGGGGAGCTGTTTTTT. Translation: CASRADRANTGELFF.

The CDR3 loop is CASSLAGPEQYF. CDR3 bases: TGTGCCAGCAGCTTGGCGGGTCCAGAGCAGTACTTC. The V and J genes are TRBV5-6 and TRBJ2-7; D is undetermined. The germline gives CDR1 SGHDT, CDR2 YYEEEE. The CDR3 covers 12 residues. Deletions cut 0 bases from V and 7 bases from J, with 8 bases between.

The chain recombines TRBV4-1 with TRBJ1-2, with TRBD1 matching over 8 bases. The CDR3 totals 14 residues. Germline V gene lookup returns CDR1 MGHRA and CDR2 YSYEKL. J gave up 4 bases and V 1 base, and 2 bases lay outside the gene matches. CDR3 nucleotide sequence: TGCGCCAGCAGCCAAGGACAGGGGCCCTATGGCTACACCTTC. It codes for CASSQGQGPYGYTF.

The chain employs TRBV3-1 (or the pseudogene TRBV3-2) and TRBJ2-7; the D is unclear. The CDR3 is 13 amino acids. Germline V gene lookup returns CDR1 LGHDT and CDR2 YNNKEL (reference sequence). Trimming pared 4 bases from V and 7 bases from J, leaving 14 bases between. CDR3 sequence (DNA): TGTGCCAGCAGCCTTGGGCAGGATGGGGAGCAGTACTTC. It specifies CASSLGQDGEQYF.

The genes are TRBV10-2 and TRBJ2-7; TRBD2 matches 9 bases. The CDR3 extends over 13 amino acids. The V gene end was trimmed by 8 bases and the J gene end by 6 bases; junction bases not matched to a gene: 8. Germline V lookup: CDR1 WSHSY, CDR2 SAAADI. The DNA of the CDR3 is TGCGCCAGCGGTCCGTTTAGCGGGAGCGAGCAGTACTTC. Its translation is CASGPFSGSEQYF.

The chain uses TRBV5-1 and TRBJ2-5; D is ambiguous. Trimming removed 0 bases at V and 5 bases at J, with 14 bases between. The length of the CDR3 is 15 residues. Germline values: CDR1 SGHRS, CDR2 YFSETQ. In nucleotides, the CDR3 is TGCGCCAGCAGCTTGGGTCAGGCTAACCTCGAGACCCAGTACTTC. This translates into CASSLGQANLETQYF.

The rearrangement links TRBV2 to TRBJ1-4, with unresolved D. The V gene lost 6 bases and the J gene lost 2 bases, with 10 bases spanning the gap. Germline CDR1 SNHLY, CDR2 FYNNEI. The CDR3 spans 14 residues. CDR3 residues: CASSVGATNEKLFF. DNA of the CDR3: TGTGCCAGCAGCGTTGGAGCTACTAATGAAAAACTGTTTTTT.

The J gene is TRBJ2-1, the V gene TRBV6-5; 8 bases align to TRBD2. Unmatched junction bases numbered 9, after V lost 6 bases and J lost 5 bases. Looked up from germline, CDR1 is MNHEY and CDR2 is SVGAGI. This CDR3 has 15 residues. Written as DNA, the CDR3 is TGTGCCAGCAGCCTGGGGAGCGGGGGTCACAATGAGCAGTTCTTC. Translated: CASSLGSGGHNEQFF.

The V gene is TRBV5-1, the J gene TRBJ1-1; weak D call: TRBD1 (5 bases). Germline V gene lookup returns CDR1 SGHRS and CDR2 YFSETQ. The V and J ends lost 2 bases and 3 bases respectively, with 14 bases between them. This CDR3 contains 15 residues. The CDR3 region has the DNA TGCGCCAGCAGCTTCCCCCGGGGGGGGGACACTGAAGCTTTCTTT. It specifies CASSFPRGGDTEAFF. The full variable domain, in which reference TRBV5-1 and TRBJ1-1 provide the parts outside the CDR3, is KAGVTQTPRYLIKTRGQQVTLSCSPISGHRSVSWYQQTPGQGLQFLFEYFSETQRNKGNFPGRFSGRQFSNSRSEMNVSTLELGDSALYLCASSFPRGGDTEAFFGQGTRLTVV.

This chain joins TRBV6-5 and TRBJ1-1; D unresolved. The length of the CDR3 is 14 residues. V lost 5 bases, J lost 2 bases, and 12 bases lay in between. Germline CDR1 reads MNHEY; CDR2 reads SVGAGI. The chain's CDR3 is CASSLYGENTEAFF. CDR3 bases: TGTGCCAGCAGTCTTTACGGAGAAAACACTGAAGCTTTCTTT.

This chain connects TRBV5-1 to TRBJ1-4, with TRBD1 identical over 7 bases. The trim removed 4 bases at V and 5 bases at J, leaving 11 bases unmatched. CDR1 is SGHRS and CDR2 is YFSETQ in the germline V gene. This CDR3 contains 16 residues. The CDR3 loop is CASSRDGQAKNEKLFF. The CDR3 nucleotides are TGCGCCAGCAGCCGTGACGGACAGGCCAAAAATGAAAAACTGTTTTTT.

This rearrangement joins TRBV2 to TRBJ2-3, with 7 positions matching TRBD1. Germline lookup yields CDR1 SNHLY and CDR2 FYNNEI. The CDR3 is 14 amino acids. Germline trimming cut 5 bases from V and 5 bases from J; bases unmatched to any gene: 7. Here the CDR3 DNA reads TGTGCCAGCAGTAAGGGACAGCTCCAAGATACGCAGTATTTT. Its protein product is CASSKGQLQDTQYF.

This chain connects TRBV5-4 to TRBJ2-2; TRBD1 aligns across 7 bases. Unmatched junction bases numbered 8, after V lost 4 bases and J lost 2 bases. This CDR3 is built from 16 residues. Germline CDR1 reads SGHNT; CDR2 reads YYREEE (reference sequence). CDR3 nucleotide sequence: TGTGCCAGCAGCCTTCCCGGGACAGCTAACACCGGGGAGCTGTTTTTT. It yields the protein CASSLPGTANTGELFF.

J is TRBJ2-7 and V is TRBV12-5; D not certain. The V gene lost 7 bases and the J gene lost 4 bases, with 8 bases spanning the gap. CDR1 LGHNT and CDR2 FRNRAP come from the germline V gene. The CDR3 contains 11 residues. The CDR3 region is CASERNYEQYF. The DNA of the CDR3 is TGTGCTAGTGAGAGGAATTACGAGCAGTACTTC.

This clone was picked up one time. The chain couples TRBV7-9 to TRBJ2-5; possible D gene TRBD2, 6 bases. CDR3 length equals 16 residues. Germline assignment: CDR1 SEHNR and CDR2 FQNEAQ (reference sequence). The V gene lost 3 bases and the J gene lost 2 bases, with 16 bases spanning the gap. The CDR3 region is CASSFSGRSWQETQYF. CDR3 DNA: TGTGCCAGCAGCTTTTCAGGGAGGTCTTGGCAAGAGACCCAGTACTTC.

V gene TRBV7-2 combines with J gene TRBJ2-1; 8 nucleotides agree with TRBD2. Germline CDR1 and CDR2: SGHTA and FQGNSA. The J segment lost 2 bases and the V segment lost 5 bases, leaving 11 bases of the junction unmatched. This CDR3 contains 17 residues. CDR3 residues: CASSPIASGRTYNEQFF. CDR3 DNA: TGTGCCAGCAGCCCCATTGCAAGCGGGAGAACCTACAATGAGCAGTTCTTC.